These T cell receptor beta chains were read from a single sample in a study of Ad26.COV2.S vaccination and SARS-CoV-2 variants. Sequencing was performed with immunoSEQ multiplex PCR; in TCRdb, only in-frame clones are kept and a portion is missing. Of about 330,000 clones in the sample, roughly nine tenths were seen once. Sequencing used peripheral blood, obtained in a trial of Ad26.COV2.S vaccine versus placebo. These receptors came from a person between 18 and 65 years old who received the Ad26.COV2.S COVID-19 vaccine or a placebo. The CDR3 runs from the conserved cysteine through the conserved F or W. The order of the fields is clone size, D gene, V gene, J gene, CDR3 protein, CDR3 DNA. The D gene is left open where the match is weak. Only part of the rows carry a size: once, few, many, or a class if the clone is expanded.

-	-	TRBV27	TRBJ2-7	CASSLRAGSYEQYF	TGTGCCAGCAGTTTAAGGGCGGGATCGTACGAGCAGTACTTC
-	-	TRBV5-4	TRBJ1-1	CASSLSQSGRDTEAFF	TGTGCCAGCAGCTTAAGTCAGTCCGGAAGAGACACTGAAGCTTTCTTT
-	TRBD1	TRBV5-4	TRBJ1-6	CANTGTGESPLHF	TGTGCCAACACCGGGACAGGGGAATCACCCCTCCACTTT
-	-	TRBV19	TRBJ1-1	CASSIDSTNTEAFF	TGTGCCAGTAGTATTGACAGTACGAACACTGAAGCTTTCTTT
-	-	TRBV9	TRBJ1-6	CASSPLHRQGDSPLHF	TGTGCCAGCAGCCCTCTCCATCGACAAGGAGATTCACCCCTCCACTTT
-	TRBD2	TRBV6-4	TRBJ2-3	CASSPGWTSGVPTDTQYF	TGTGCCAGCAGTCCCGGATGGACTAGTGGGGTCCCCACAGATACGCAGTATTTT
-	-	TRBV6-5	TRBJ1-6	CASSYRQLNSPLHF	TGTGCCAGCAGTTACCGGCAGCTTAATTCACCCCTCCACTTT
-	TRBD2	TRBV6-6	TRBJ2-1	CATTSGYNEQFF	TGTGCCACTACTAGCGGATACAATGAGCAGTTCTTC
-	TRBD1	TRBV12-5	TRBJ1-5	CASGEGTAIWGNQPQHF	TGTGCTAGTGGCGAGGGGACAGCAATTTGGGGCAATCAGCCCCAGCATTTT
-	-	TRBV15	TRBJ1-2	CATKSAVGIIYGYTF	TGTGCCACCAAATCGGCGGTAGGGATCATCTATGGCTACACCTTC
-	TRBD1	TRBV5-1	TRBJ2-3	CASSLAGTGFTDTQYF	TGCGCCAGCAGCTTGGCCGGGACAGGGTTCACAGATACGCAGTATTTT
once	-	TRBV18	TRBJ1-3	CASAIARGASGNTIYF	TGTGCCAGCGCTATTGCCAGAGGGGCCTCTGGAAACACCATATATTTT
-	TRBD1	TRBV28	TRBJ1-5	CASRTTGGANQPQHF	TGTGCCAGCAGAACGACAGGGGGGGCGAATCAGCCCCAGCATTTT
once	TRBD1	TRBV5-4	TRBJ2-5	CASSGEQGAGRETQYF	TGTGCCAGCAGCGGAGAACAGGGGGCGGGGCGCGAGACCCAGTACTTC
-	-	TRBV5-1	TRBJ2-1	CASSLLGRAEQFF	TGCGCCAGCAGCTTGTTAGGGCGGGCTGAGCAGTTCTTC
-	TRBD2	TRBV2	TRBJ2-1	CASPMGREGPNEQFF	TGTGCCAGCCCCATGGGGCGGGAGGGCCCGAATGAGCAGTTCTTC
-	TRBD2	TRBV5-4	TRBJ2-1	CASSWGGLAGPDNEQFF	TGTGCCAGCAGCTGGGGCGGGCTAGCGGGACCTGACAATGAGCAGTTCTTC
-	-	TRBV2	TRBJ1-2	CASRGSNYGYTF	TGTGCCAGCAGGGGGTCTAACTATGGCTACACCTTC
-	-	TRBV7-9	TRBJ1-6	CASSSFQSPLHF	TGTGCCAGCAGCTCCTTTCAATCACCCCTCCACTTT
-	-	TRBV12-3/TRBV12-4	TRBJ1-6	CASRSGDPPLHF	TGTGCCAGCAGGTCAGGGGATCCGCCCCTCCACTTT
-	-	TRBV7-9	TRBJ2-2	CASSFRGARVTGELFF	TGTGCCAGCAGCTTCCGGGGGGCGAGGGTCACCGGGGAGCTGTTTTTT
-	-	TRBV4-3	TRBJ1-2	CASSQDPGQPYGYTF	TGCGCCAGCAGCCAAGACCCAGGGCAACCGTATGGCTACACCTTC
once	-	TRBV28	TRBJ1-3	CASRPGGSGNTIYF	TGTGCCAGCCGTCCCGGGGGGTCCGGAAACACCATATATTTT
-	-	TRBV7-9	TRBJ1-1	CASSLAEGKPEAFF	TGTGCCAGCAGCCTAGCGGAAGGAAAACCTGAAGCTTTCTTT
-	-	TRBV18	TRBJ1-2	CASSPNDFLLLNYGYTF	TGTGCCAGCTCACCAAACGACTTCCTGCTCCTCAACTATGGCTACACCTTC
-	-	TRBV3-1/TRBV3-2	TRBJ1-1	CASSQIPMDTEAFF	TGTGCCAGCAGCCAGATACCGATGGACACTGAAGCTTTCTTT
-	-	TRBV4-3	TRBJ1-2	CASSQEGGAVGDYTF	TGCGCCAGCAGCCAAGAGGGGGGGGCAGTCGGTGACTACACCTTC
-	TRBD1	TRBV4-3	TRBJ1-6	CASSPMGQADYNSPLHF	TGCGCCAGCAGCCCGATGGGACAGGCTGACTATAATTCACCCCTCCACTTT
once	TRBD1	TRBV29-1	TRBJ2-1	CSVEGRTGGNEQFF	TGCAGCGTTGAAGGACGGACAGGGGGCAATGAGCAGTTCTTC
-	-	TRBV3-1/TRBV3-2	TRBJ2-1	CASSLYGPGYNEQFF	TGTGCCAGCAGCCTGTATGGGCCTGGATACAATGAGCAGTTCTTC
few	-	TRBV5-1	TRBJ1-2	CASRGVEGYTF	TGCGCCAGCAGGGGGGTAGAGGGCTACACCTTC
-	TRBD1	TRBV18	TRBJ1-2	CASSPGTGASGYTF	TGTGCCAGCTCACCCGGGACAGGGGCCTCGGGCTACACCTTC
-	-	TRBV4-3	TRBJ1-2	CASSQMDMDPSYGYTF	TGCGCCAGCAGCCAAATGGACATGGATCCCAGCTATGGCTACACCTTC
-	-	TRBV5-4	TRBJ1-1	CASGRVNTEAFF	TGTGCCAGCGGGCGTGTGAACACTGAAGCTTTCTTT
-	-	TRBV7-9	TRBJ1-6	CASSSELDWNSPLHF	TGTGCCAGCAGCTCGGAACTCGACTGGAATTCACCCCTCCACTTT
-	-	TRBV5-1	TRBJ2-5	CASRKETQYF	TGCGCCAGCCGGAAAGAGACCCAGTACTTC
-	TRBD1	TRBV6-5	TRBJ2-5	CASSLGTGGLETQYF	TGTGCCAGCAGCTTAGGGACAGGGGGTTTAGAGACCCAGTACTTC
-	TRBD2	TRBV11-2	TRBJ2-1	CASKSGGLVNEQFF	TGTGCCAGCAAATCGGGGGGACTAGTGAATGAGCAGTTCTTC
-	-	TRBV5-1	TRBJ1-1	CASSLAPEAEAFF	TGCGCCAGCAGCTTGGCCCCGGAGGCTGAAGCTTTCTTT
-	TRBD1	TRBV4-1	TRBJ2-3	CASSQDRGQGYTQYF	TGCGCCAGCAGCCAAGATAGGGGACAGGGGTATACGCAGTATTTT